This T cell receptor (beta chain) is drawn from a study of cytotoxic CD8 clonotypes in ibrutinib-treated CLL. Overall study: Patients gave response samples after a median 12 months of treatment, range 6 to 36.

This clone was seen once. No antigen is known for it. Some clones are missing from TCRdb's copy, which holds only in-frame ones; the method was immunoSEQ multiplex PCR. The table records some 130,000 clones, 70% to 90% of them present only once. CDR3 length: 15 amino acids. Germline V CDR1 and CDR2: SGHNT, YYREEE (reference sequence). The V end was cut by 4 bases, the J end by 3 bases, with 16 bases between. Whole-study results and caveats: Clonality was elevated at ibrutinib response and had returned toward baseline at progression. Exceeding age-matched healthy donors, baseline clonality also tracked the counts of circulating CD8+ T cells.

This receptor was obtained from a human donor with chronic lymphocytic leukemia. Here the sequenced sample was PBMCs, taken after 24 months of ibrutinib treatment. The chain links TRBV5-4 to TRBJ1-1, with a tentative D call TRBD1 (6 bases). CDR3 amino acids: CASSRNQGRDTEAFF. The CDR3 nucleotides are TGTGCCAGCAGCCGGAACCAGGGGAGGGACACTGAAGCTTTCTTT.